This TCR beta chain was documented in a study of regulatory T cells in long-lasting Graves disease. With iRepertoire HTBI primers and Arm-PCR of CDR3 regions, TCR beta libraries were built. Using its own MiXCR run on the multiplex PCR reads, TCRdb lists one record per CDR3 protein. The table has approximately 400,000 distinct CDR3 sequences, 15% to 19% seen once. The time point was: newly diagnosed GD, antithyroid drugs for less than 3 months. Construction of the TCR library relied on RNA isolated from PBMCs. Germline values: CDR1 ENHRY, CDR2 SYGVKD. CDR3 length: 14 residues. V was pared by 2 bases and J by 2 bases, with 9 bases between.

The TCR sequence derives from a female donor with Graves disease. The source material was peripheral blood mononuclear cells (PBMCs), sampled at new diagnosis, from a patient treated with antithyroid drugs. The gene calls are TRBV10-3 and TRBJ2-5; D is uncertain. The CDR3 protein is CAISEGQPQETQYF. The CDR3 coding sequence is TGTGCCATCAGTGAGGGGCAGCCGCAAGAGACCCAGTACTTC.